This T cell receptor (beta chain) was retrieved from a study of blood T cell repertoires in COVID-19. Under the authors' procedure: Reference gene primer amplification yielded estimated nucleated cell counts. The data were produced by immunoSEQ multiplex PCR, yet TCRdb's version contains in-frame clones alone and is incomplete. That table supplies the V and J calls and clone size; D and trimming were determined from the DNA. Of hundreds of thousands of clones in the sample, roughly 90% were seen once. CDR1 is ENHRY, CDR2 SYGVKD, per germline. The CDR3 is 17 residues long. Trimming at V came to 5 bases and at J to 2 bases, leaving 13 bases not matched to a gene.

The sequencing input was peripheral blood. V usage is TRBV10-3 and J usage is TRBJ1-2; 8 bases agree with TRBD1. The TCR sequence derives from a woman in her 30s with COVID-19, enrolled during active disease. The CDR3 DNA is TGTGCCATCAGTCTGACCCTCAGGGGGCGCGAAAACTATGGCTACACCTTC. The encoded protein is CAISLTLRGRENYGYTF.